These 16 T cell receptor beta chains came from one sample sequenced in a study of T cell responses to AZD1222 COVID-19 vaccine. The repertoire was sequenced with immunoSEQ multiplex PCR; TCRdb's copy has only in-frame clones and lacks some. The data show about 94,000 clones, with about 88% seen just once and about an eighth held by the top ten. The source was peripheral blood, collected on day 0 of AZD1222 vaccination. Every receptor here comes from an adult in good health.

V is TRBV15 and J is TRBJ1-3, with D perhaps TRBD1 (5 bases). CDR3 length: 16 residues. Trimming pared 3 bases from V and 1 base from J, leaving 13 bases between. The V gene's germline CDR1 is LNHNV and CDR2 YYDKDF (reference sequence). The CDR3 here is CATSRGDRGSGNTIYF. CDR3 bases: TGTGCCACCAGCAGGGGGGATCGGGGATCTGGAAACACCATATATTTT.

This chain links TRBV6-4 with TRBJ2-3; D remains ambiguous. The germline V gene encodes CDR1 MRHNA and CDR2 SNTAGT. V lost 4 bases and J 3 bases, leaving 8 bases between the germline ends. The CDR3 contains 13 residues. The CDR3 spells CASSASGTDTQYF. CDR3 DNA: TGTGCCAGCAGTGCCTCTGGAACAGATACGCAGTATTTT.

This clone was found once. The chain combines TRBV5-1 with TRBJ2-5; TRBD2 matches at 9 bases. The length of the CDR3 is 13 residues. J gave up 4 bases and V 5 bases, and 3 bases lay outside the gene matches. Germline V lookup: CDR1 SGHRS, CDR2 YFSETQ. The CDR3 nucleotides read TGCGCCAGCAGTTCGGGACTAGCAGAGACCCAGTACTTC. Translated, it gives CASSSGLAETQYF.

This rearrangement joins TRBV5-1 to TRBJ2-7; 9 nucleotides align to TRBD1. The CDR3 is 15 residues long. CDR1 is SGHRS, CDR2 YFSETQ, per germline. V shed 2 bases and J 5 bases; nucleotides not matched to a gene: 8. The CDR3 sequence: CASSLQGALGDEQYF. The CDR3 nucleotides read TGCGCCAGCAGCTTACAGGGGGCATTGGGAGACGAGCAGTACTTC.

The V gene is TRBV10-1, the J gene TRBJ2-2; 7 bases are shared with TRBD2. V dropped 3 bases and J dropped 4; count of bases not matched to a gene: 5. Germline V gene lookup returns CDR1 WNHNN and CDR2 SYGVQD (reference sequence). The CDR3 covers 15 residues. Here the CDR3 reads CASSDVGEGTGELFF. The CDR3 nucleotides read TGCGCCAGCAGTGATGTCGGGGAGGGCACCGGGGAGCTGTTTTTT.

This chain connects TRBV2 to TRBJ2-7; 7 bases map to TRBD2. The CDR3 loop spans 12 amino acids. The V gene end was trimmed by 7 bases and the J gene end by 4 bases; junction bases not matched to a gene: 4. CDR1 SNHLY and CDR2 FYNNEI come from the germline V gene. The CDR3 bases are TGTGCCAGCACCGGGGGAGGGTACGAGCAGTACTTC. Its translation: CASTGGGYEQYF.

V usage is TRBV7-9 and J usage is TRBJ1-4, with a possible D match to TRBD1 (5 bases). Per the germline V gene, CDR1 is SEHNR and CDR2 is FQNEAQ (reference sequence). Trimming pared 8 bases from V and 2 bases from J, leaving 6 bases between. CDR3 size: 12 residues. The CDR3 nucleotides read TGTGCCAGCGGGGCGACTAATGAAAAACTGTTTTTT. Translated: CASGATNEKLFF. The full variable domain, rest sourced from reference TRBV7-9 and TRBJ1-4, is DTGVSQNPRHKITKRGQNVTFRCDPISEHNRLYWYRQTLGQGPEFLTYFQNEAQLEKSRLLSDRFSAERPKGSFSTLEIQRTEQGDSAMYLCASGATNEKLFFGSGTQLSVL.

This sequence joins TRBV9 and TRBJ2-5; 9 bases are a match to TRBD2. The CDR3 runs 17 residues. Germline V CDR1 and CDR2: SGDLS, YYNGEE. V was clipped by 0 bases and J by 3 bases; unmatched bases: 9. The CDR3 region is CASSVATSRGGEETQYF. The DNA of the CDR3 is TGTGCCAGCAGCGTAGCTACGTCGCGGGGGGGCGAAGAGACCCAGTACTTC.

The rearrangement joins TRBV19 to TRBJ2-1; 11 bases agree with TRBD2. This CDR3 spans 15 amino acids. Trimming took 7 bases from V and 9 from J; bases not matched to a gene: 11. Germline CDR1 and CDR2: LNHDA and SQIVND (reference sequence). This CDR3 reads CASTGIAGGISEQFF. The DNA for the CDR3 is TGTGCCAGTACGGGAATAGCGGGGGGGATCAGTGAGCAGTTCTTC.

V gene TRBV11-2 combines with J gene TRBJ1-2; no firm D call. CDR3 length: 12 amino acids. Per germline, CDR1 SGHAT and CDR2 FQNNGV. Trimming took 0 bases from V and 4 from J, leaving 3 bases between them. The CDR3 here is CASSLDSYGYTF. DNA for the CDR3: TGTGCCAGCAGCTTAGACAGCTATGGCTACACCTTC.

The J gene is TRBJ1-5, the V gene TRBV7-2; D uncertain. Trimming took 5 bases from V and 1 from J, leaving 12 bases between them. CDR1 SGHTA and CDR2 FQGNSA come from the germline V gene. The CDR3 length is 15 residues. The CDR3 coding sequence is TGTGCCAGCAGCAACACACAAGGAAGCAATCAGCCCCAGCATTTT. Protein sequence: CASSNTQGSNQPQHF.

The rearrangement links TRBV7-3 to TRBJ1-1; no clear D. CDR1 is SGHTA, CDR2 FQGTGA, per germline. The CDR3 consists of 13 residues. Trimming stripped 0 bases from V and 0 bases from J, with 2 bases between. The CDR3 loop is CASSLTVNTEAFF. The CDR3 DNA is TGTGCCAGCAGCTTAACAGTGAACACTGAAGCTTTCTTT.

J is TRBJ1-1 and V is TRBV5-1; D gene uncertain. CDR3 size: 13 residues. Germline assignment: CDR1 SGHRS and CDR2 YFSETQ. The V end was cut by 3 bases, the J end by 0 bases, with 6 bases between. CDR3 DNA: TGCGCCAGCAGCTCCGGGTTGAACACTGAAGCTTTCTTT. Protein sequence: CASSSGLNTEAFF.

The chain's CDR3 is CASSLRRVGSPLHF. The CDR3 region has the DNA TGTGCCAGCAGCTTGCGTCGGGTCGGATCACCCCTCCACTTT. This rearrangement joins TRBV5-4 to TRBJ1-6; D is unclear. The V end was cut by 1 base, the J end by 10 bases, with 12 bases between. This CDR3 has 14 amino acids. Germline-derived CDR1 and CDR2 are SGHNT and YYREEE (reference sequence). Full variable domain (rest looked up from reference TRBV5-4 and TRBJ1-6): ETGVTQSPTHLIKTRGQQVTLRCSSQSGHNTVSWYQQALGQGPQFIFQYYREEENGRGNFPPRFSGLQFPNYSSELNVNALELDDSALYLCASSLRRVGSPLHFGNGTRLTVT.

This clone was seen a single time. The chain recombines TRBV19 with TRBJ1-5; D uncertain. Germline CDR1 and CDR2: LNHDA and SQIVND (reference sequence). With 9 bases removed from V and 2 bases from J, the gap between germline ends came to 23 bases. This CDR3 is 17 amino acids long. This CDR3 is CASSGPKLPAGNQPQHF. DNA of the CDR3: TGTGCCAGCTCCGGGCCCAAGCTCCCCGCGGGCAATCAGCCCCAGCATTTT. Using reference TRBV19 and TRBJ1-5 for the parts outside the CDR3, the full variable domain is DGGITQSPKYLFRKEGQNVTLSCEQNLNHDAMYWYRQDPGQGLRLIYYSQIVNDFQKGDIAEGYSVSREKKESFPLTVTSAQKNPTAFYLCASSGPKLPAGNQPQHFGDGTRLSIL.

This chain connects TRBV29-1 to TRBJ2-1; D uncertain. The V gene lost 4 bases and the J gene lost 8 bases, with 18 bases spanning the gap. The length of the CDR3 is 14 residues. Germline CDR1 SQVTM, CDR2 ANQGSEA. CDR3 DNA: TGCAGCGTTGCCTACCACACAGTACCATATGAGCAGTTCTTC. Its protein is CSVAYHTVPYEQFF.